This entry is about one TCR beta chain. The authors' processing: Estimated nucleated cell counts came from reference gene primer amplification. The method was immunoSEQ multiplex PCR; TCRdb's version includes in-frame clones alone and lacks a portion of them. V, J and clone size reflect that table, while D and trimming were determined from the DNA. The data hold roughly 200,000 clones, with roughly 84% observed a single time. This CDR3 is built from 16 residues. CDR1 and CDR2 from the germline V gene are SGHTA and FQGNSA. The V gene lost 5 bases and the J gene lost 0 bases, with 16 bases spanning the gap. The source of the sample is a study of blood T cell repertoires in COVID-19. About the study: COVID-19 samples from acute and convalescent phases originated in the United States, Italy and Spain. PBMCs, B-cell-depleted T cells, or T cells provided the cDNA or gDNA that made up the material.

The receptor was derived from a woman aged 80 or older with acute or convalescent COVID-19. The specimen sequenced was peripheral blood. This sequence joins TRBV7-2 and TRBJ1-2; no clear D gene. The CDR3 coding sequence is TGTGCCAGCAGCCTAAACTTCGGCGCGGCTAACTATGGCTACACCTTC. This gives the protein CASSLNFGAANYGYTF.